Reported below is one T cell receptor (beta chain). This sample is part of a study of blood T cell repertoires in COVID-19. Study-wide background: Sites in the United States, Italy and Spain provided acute and convalescent COVID-19 samples. T cells, B-cell-depleted T cells, or PBMCs provided the cDNA or gDNA that served as material.

Per germline, CDR1 SGHAT and CDR2 FQNNGV. V lost 0 bases to trimming and J lost 0 bases, with 8 bases between them. The CDR3 is 16 amino acids. Those enrolled, adults aged about 18 to 89 years, came from under 25 US areas. Original handling: Using reference gene primer amplification, nucleated cell counts were estimated. Repertoires were generated with immunoSEQ multiplex PCR, while TCRdb's copy carries only in-frame clones and drops some. D and trimming were read from the DNA, whereas the V and J calls and clone size are those reported in that table. This sample carries 300,000 to 500,000 clones, 88% of them seen once, and the ten largest clones take 0.9% to 1%.

The material sequenced was PBMCs or T cells enriched from blood (not recorded which). This chain connects TRBV11-2 to TRBJ1-4, with a possible D match to TRBD1 (5 bases). This receptor was identified in a young woman with acute COVID-19. The chain's CDR3 is CASSLEGRATNEKLFF. CDR3 sequence (DNA): TGTGCCAGCAGCTTAGAGGGCAGGGCAACTAATGAAAAACTGTTTTTT. Filled out from reference TRBV11-2 and TRBJ1-4, the complete variable domain reads EAGVAQSPRYKIIEKRQSVAFWCNPISGHATLYWYQQILGQGPKLLIQFQNNGVVDDSQLPKDRFSAERLKGVDSTLKIQPAKLEDSAVYLCASSLEGRATNEKLFFGSGTQLSVL.